Below are 2 T cell receptor beta chains sequenced from a single sample in a study of CD8+CD57+ T cells in acquired aplastic anemia (dated by TCRdb to 2016 to 2018). Sequencing used an Illumina HiSeq 2000. TCR beta VDJ combination and CDR3 sequence profiling used genomic DNA as the template. TCRdb passed the public sequencing reads through fastp at Q25 and MiXCR, retaining productive beta sequences. Each CDR3 protein appears once, grouped with its most common genes and DNA. This sample is represented by approximately 190,000 distinct CDR3 sequences; around 65% of them were singletons. The top ten clonotypes cover about 43% of the sample. Sequencing used sorted CD4+, CD8+, or CD8+CD57+ T cells (not recorded which) from PBMCs. The origin of the receptors is a human donor with severe aplastic anemia or a healthy control (not recorded which).

This clonotype was counted a few times. The chain links TRBV10-3 to TRBJ1-5; TRBD1 aligns across 9 bases. Germline-derived CDR1 and CDR2 are ENHRY and SYGVKD. CDR3 length equals 15 residues. Trimming at V came to 5 bases and at J to 5 bases, leaving 7 bases not matched to a gene. The CDR3 sequence is CAISRGQGRDQPQHF. The DNA of the CDR3 is TGTGCCATCAGTCGGGGACAGGGTCGGGATCAGCCCCAGCATTTT.

Many counts were recorded for this clonotype. V gene TRBV9 combines with J gene TRBJ2-3; weak D call: TRBD1 (6 bases). The CDR3 has 20 amino acids. Germline assignment: CDR1 SGDLS and CDR2 YYNGEE. V was cut by 4 bases and J by 0 bases, with 27 bases left in between. Written as DNA, the CDR3 is TGTGCCAGCAGCCCCCCCGTGGGGGCAGATCCTACTACAAGCACAGATACGCAGTATTTT. Translation: CASSPPVGADPTTSTDTQYF.